The text below deals with one TCR beta chain. Clones were sequenced by immunoSEQ multiplex PCR, and TCRdb holds only the in-frame ones, with some missing. In the table there are around 200,000 clones, 65% to 85% of which are singletons. This sample stems from a study of blood T cell repertoires in COVID-19. CDR3 length: 16 amino acids. After removal of 4 bases from V and 5 bases from J, the junction contained 10 bases not matched to a gene. The germline gives CDR1 SGHRS, CDR2 YFSETQ. The sequence derives from a woman aged 25 to 39 who had recovered from COVID-19. V gene TRBV5-1 combines with J gene TRBJ2-3; TRBD2 agrees at 10 bases. Sequences were obtained from PBMCs or T cells enriched from blood (not recorded which). CDR3 sequence reads: CASSPRGSGRQDTQYF. In DNA, the CDR3 is TGCGCCAGCAGCCCTCGAGGTAGCGGGAGGCAAGATACGCAGTATTTT.